A selection of T cell receptor beta chains follows, all from one sample in a study of T cells in Graves' hyperthyroidism and ophthalmopathy. TCRdb processed the multiplex PCR reads anew with MiXCR; each CDR3 protein has one entry. The table has about 720,000 distinct CDR3 sequences, roughly 17% seen once. The specimen was blood. These receptors were collected from a man between 18 and 35 years old with Graves' hyperthyroidism. Each CDR3 is given with its conserved first and last residue. A D gene is named only where the DNA matches it firmly. Clone sizes are given selectively: once, few, many, or a class where the clone is expanded.

TRBJ1-1,TRBD1,-,TRBV10-3,CAITLSTGMDTEAFF,TGTGCCATCACCCTTTCGACAGGGATGGACACTGAAGCTTTCTTT
TRBJ2-3,-,-,TRBV7-9,CASSLKITDTQYF,TGTGCCAGCAGCTTAAAGATCACAGATACGCAGTATTTT
TRBJ2-1,-,-,TRBV20-1,CSAPSTGRAYSEQFF,TGCAGTGCCCCAAGTACAGGGCGCGCCTACAGTGAGCAGTTCTTC
TRBJ2-2,TRBD1,-,TRBV5-5,CASSPPGTGWDTGELFF,TGTGCCAGCAGCCCCCCCGGGACAGGGTGGGACACCGGGGAGCTGTTTTTT
TRBJ2-1,TRBD1,many,TRBV29-1,CSGLGTGKNEQFF,TGCAGCGGTTTAGGGACAGGGAAGAATGAGCAGTTCTTC
TRBJ2-2,TRBD1,-,TRBV19,CASSAKTGQITGELFF,TGTGCCAGTAGCGCTAAAACGGGACAGATCACCGGGGAGCTGTTTTTT
TRBJ2-3,TRBD1,few,TRBV5-1,CASSSGTASSTDTQYF,TGCGCCAGCAGCTCAGGGACAGCCTCTAGCACAGATACGCAGTATTTT
TRBJ2-5,-,many,TRBV7-2,CASSPRTPPEQTQYF,TGTGCCAGCAGCCCCCGGACACCGCCTGAACAGACCCAGTACTTC
TRBJ1-5,-,few,TRBV12-3/TRBV12-4,CASSTQTSGGPNQPQHF,TGTGCCAGCAGTACCCAGACATCTGGGGGGCCTAATCAGCCCCAGCATTTT
TRBJ2-7,TRBD1,many,TRBV6-2/TRBV6-3,CASSYPRDRGIHEQYF,TGTGCCAGCAGTTACCCCCGGGACAGGGGTATCCACGAGCAGTACTTC
TRBJ2-7,-,many,TRBV20-1,CSAPSPRGATYEQYF,TGCAGTGCTCCTTCCCCCCGGGGGGCGACCTACGAGCAGTACTTC
TRBJ2-2,-,-,TRBV6-5,CASSYRIPGTGMVDTGELFF,TGTGCCAGCAGTTACCGGATTCCAGGAACAGGGATGGTGGACACCGGGGAGCTGTTTTTT
TRBJ2-3,TRBD2,few,TRBV27,CASSLLASGRGPDTQYF,TGTGCCAGCAGTTTACTAGCTAGCGGGAGGGGCCCAGATACGCAGTATTTT
TRBJ2-1,-,many,TRBV28,CASRKENEQFF,TGTGCCAGCAGAAAAGAAAATGAGCAGTTCTTC
TRBJ1-2,-,many,TRBV19,CASREAGGTNYGYTF,TGTGCCAGTAGGGAGGCGGGCGGGACCAACTATGGCTACACCTTC
TRBJ2-2,-,-,TRBV5-1,CASSLASSVNTGELFF,TGCGCCAGCAGCTTGGCCAGTAGCGTAAACACCGGGGAGCTGTTTTTT
TRBJ2-3,-,-,TRBV20-1,CSSRSALKKKSTDTQYF,TGCAGTTCTCGATCGGCCTTAAAGAAAAAAAGCACAGATACGCAGTATTTT
TRBJ1-1,-,-,TRBV19,CASSIGGVLNTEAFF,TGTGCCAGTAGTATAGGGGGGGTCCTGAACACTGAAGCTTTCTTT
TRBJ1-6,-,-,TRBV30,CAWNGPTYNSPLHF,TGTGCCTGGAACGGACCAACCTATAATTCACCCCTCCACTTT
TRBJ2-1,TRBD2,-,TRBV2,CAGRPRLAGPYNEQFF,TGTGCCGGCAGGCCCCGGCTAGCGGGACCCTACAATGAGCAGTTCTTC
TRBJ2-1,-,few,TRBV12-3/TRBV12-4,CASSFGGSTYVDEQFF,TGTGCCAGCAGTTTCGGTGGTAGCACCTATGTGGATGAGCAGTTCTTC
TRBJ2-7,TRBD1,few,TRBV28,CASSWGQLTDEQYF,TGTGCCAGCAGTTGGGGACAGTTAACCGACGAGCAGTACTTC
TRBJ1-5,-,many,TRBV2,CASSDRSGNQPQHF,TGTGCCAGCAGTGACCGGTCAGGCAATCAGCCCCAGCATTTT
TRBJ2-2,-,many,TRBV7-8,CASSLGLLGAGELFF,TGTGCCAGCAGCTTAGGGTTACTGGGCGCCGGGGAGCTGTTTTTT
TRBJ2-7,-,-,TRBV15,CATSSGGNSYEQYF,TGTGCCACCAGCTCCGGAGGCAACTCCTACGAGCAGTACTTC
TRBJ1-1,-,many,TRBV6-1,CASSKTGNTEAFF,TGTGCCAGCAGTAAAACAGGGAACACTGAAGCTTTCTTT
TRBJ2-1,TRBD2,-,TRBV30,CAWSKTNLAGVTRVPYNEQFF,TGTGCCTGGAGCAAGACCAACCTAGCGGGAGTTACGAGGGTCCCCTACAATGAGCAGTTCTTC
TRBJ2-3,-,many,TRBV6-1,CASTQGTDTQYF,TGTGCCAGCACACAGGGCACAGATACGCAGTATTTT
TRBJ2-7,TRBD1,few,TRBV9,CASSPRDRTAYEQYF,TGTGCCAGCAGCCCCCGGGACAGGACTGCCTACGAGCAGTACTTC
TRBJ2-2,-,many,TRBV28,CASSFPGELFF,TGTGCCAGCAGTTTTCCCGGGGAGCTGTTTTTT
TRBJ1-1,-,few,TRBV4-1,CASGSTVFNTEAFF,TGCGCCAGCGGCTCGACAGTCTTTAACACTGAAGCTTTCTTT
TRBJ2-7,-,once,TRBV4-1,CASSQGRLEIDEQYF,TGCGCCAGCAGCCAAGGGCGCCTAGAAATAGACGAGCAGTACTTC
TRBJ2-3,-,many,TRBV6-2/TRBV6-3,CASSYYGVGTQYF,TGTGCCAGCAGTTACTACGGGGTTGGGACGCAGTATTTT
TRBJ1-2,-,-,TRBV30,CAGGMSGYTF,TGTGCCGGGGGGATGAGCGGCTACACCTTC
TRBJ1-3,-,few,TRBV4-3,CASSQDSRAGNTIYF,TGCGCCAGCAGCCAAGATTCTAGGGCTGGAAACACCATATATTTT
TRBJ2-1,-,-,TRBV30,CAWSVRGKGNEQFF,TGTGCCTGGAGTGTACGGGGTAAGGGCAATGAGCAGTTCTTC
TRBJ2-7,-,many,TRBV28,CASSAGTYEQYF,TGTGCCAGCAGTGCGGGGACCTACGAGCAGTACTTC
TRBJ1-5,-,few,TRBV20-1,CSARDQVELNQPQHF,TGCAGTGCTAGAGATCAGGTAGAACTTAATCAGCCCCAGCATTTT
TRBJ2-7,TRBD1,-,TRBV4-3,CASSQDGGTGGGEQYF,TGCGCCAGCAGCCAAGATGGGGGGACAGGGGGCGGCGAGCAGTACTTC
TRBJ2-1,TRBD2,-,TRBV27,CASKGTSEWDEQFF,TGTGCCAGCAAGGGGACTAGCGAGTGGGATGAGCAGTTCTTC
TRBJ2-7,-,few,TRBV24-1,CATSRLAEYEQYF,TGTGCCACCAGTAGATTAGCCGAGTACGAGCAGTACTTC
TRBJ2-5,-,-,TRBV4-2,CASSHPSTETQYF,TGTGCCAGCAGCCACCCCAGTACGGAGACCCAGTACTTC
TRBJ2-6,-,-,TRBV5-1,CASSPEANVLTF,TGCGCCAGCAGCCCTGAGGCCAACGTCCTGACTTTC
TRBJ2-2,TRBD2,few,TRBV7-8,CASSSETGTSGKTGWGGELFF,TGTGCCAGCAGCTCCGAAACCGGGACTAGCGGGAAGACAGGGTGGGGCGGGGAGCTGTTTTTT
TRBJ2-2,TRBD2,-,TRBV7-3,CASSQTPLAGVTGELFF,TGTGCCAGCAGCCAAACCCCACTAGCGGGAGTTACCGGGGAGCTGTTTTTT